Below are 3 T cell receptor beta chains sequenced from a single sample in a study of T cells in Graves' hyperthyroidism and ophthalmopathy. RNA transcripts were the template for amplifying TCR beta CDR3 regions. Carried out on the TCR CDR3, a first-round RT-PCR used the HTBI primer set. TCRdb ran MiXCR on the multiplex PCR reads and lists one entry per CDR3 protein. The table lists some 510,000 distinct CDR3 sequences, about 45% of them singletons. Source material: peripheral blood or thyroid tissue (not recorded which). These receptors were collected from a woman younger than 35 with Graves' hyperthyroidism.

The genes are TRBV10-3 and TRBJ1-1, with 8 nucleotides matching TRBD1. Trimming removed 9 bases from V and 4 bases from J; junction bases left unmatched: 7. This CDR3 is built from 13 residues. Germline-derived CDR1 and CDR2 are ENHRY and SYGVKD. CDR3 DNA sequence: TGTGCCATACAGGACAGGGAGGGCACTGAAGCTTTCTTT. Encoded protein: CAIQDREGTEAFF.

In the case of this clonotype: An end of the junction differs from the germline gene, which may be a read error. The chain joins TRBV10-3 to TRBJ2-7; maybe TRBD2 (5 bases). In germline, CDR1 is ENHRY, CDR2 SYGVKD. The CDR3 extends over 14 amino acids. CDR3 DNA: TGTGCCAGCAGTTACGTGGGAGAGGAGAACGAGCAGTACTTC. Its translation is CASSYVGEENEQYF.

This clonotype was counted at least ten times. The V and J genes are TRBV20-1 and TRBJ2-5; D is unclear. The length of the CDR3 is 13 residues. Deletions cut 1 base from V and 5 bases from J, with 11 bases between. Germline V gene sequence: CDR1 DFQATT, CDR2 SNEGSKA (reference sequence). The CDR3 loop reads CSARGVKGETQYF. The CDR3 DNA reads as TGCAGTGCTAGAGGGGTGAAGGGTGAGACCCAGTACTTC.